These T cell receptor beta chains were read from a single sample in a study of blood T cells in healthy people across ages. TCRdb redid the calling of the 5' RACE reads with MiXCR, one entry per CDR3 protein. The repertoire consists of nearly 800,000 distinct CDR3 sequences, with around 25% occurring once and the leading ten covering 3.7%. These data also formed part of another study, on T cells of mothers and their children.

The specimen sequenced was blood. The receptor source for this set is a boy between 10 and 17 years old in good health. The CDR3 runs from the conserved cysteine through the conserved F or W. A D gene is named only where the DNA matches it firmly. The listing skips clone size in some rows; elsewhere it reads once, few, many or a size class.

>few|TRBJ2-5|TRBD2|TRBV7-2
TGTGCCAGCAGCTTAGCTCTAGCGGGGCAGCAGGAGACCCAGTACTTC
CASSLALAGQQETQYF
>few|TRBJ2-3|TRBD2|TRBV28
TGTGCCAGCAGTCCCGCGGGACTAGCGGGGGCCGTGGATACGCAGTATTTT
CASSPAGLAGAVDTQYF
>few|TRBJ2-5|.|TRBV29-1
TGCAGCGCTCAGGGTCGGCTGGCAAGGGAGACCCAGTACTTC
CSAQGRLARETQYF
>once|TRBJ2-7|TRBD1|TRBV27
TGTGCCAGCTCCCGCTTGGGGACAGAATTCTACGAGCAGTACTTC
CASSRLGTEFYEQYF
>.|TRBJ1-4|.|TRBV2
TGTGCCAGCAGTGAAGCGCCGCCAAGGGCTACTAATGAAAAACTGTTTTTT
CASSEAPPRATNEKLFF
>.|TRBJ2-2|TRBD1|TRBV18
TGTGCCAGCTCACCGAGAACCACAGGGGGCACCGGGGAGCTGTTTTTT
CASSPRTTGGTGELFF
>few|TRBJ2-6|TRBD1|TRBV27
TGTGCCACCGGGACAGGGGGCCTCTCTGGGGCCAACGTCCTGACTTTC
CATGTGGLSGANVLTF
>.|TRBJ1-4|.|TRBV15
TGTGCCACCAGCAGAGAGGTACAGTGGGTTGAAAAACTGTTTTTT
CATSREVQWVEKLFF
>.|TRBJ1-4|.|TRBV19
TGTGCCAGTAGTCCGACCTATGTGAACCGTAATGAAAAACTGTTTTTT
CASSPTYVNRNEKLFF
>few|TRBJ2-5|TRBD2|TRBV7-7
TGTGCTAGCAGCTCTGACGACCCACTAGCGGCCCGGGAGACCCAGTACTTC
CASSSDDPLAARETQYF
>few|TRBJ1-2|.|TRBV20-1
TGCAGTGCTAGTCCGGCTGGGGATGGCTACACCTTC
CSASPAGDGYTF
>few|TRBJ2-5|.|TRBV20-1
TGCAGTGCTAGAGATTGGCAGGGGGAGACCCAGTACTTC
CSARDWQGETQYF
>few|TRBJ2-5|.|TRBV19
TGTGCCAGTAGTATAACTCCGAGAGGAGAGACCCAGTACTTC
CASSITPRGETQYF
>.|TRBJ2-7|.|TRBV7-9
TGTGCCAGCAGCTCGTTAGGGGTCACCTACGAGCAGTACTTC
CASSSLGVTYEQYF
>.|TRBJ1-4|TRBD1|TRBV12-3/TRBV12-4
TGTGCCAGCAGCCGACAGGGGTTAGAGGAAAAACTGTTTTTT
CASSRQGLEEKLFF
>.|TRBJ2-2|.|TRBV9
TGTGCCAGCAGCGTAGCTATCACCGGGGAGCTGTTTTTT
CASSVAITGELFF
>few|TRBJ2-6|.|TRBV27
TGTGCCAGCAGTCCCCTAAGGGACCTACTTTCTGGGGCCAACGTCCTGACTTTC
CASSPLRDLLSGANVLTF
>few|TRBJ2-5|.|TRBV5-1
TGCGCCAGCAGTACCGCCTCCGGGGGTGGAGAGACCCAGTACTTC
CASSTASGGGETQYF
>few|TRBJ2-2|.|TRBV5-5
TGTGCCAGCAGCCCCTGGGGCGGCGGGGAGCTGTTTTTT
CASSPWGGGELFF
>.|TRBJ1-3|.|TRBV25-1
TGTGCCAGCAGTGAATCCACAGGACGAAACACCATATATTTT
CASSESTGRNTIYF
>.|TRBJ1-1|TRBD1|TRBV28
TGTGCCAGCAGTTCCCCGGGGACAGGGAACACTGAAGCTTTCTTT
CASSSPGTGNTEAFF
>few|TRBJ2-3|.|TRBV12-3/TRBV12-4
TGTGCCAGCAGTTTAGTGGGGCTGCGGGGCACAGATACGCAGTATTTT
CASSLVGLRGTDTQYF
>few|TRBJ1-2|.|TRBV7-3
TGTGCCAGCAGCTACCCAGGGTATCAAGGCTACACCTTC
CASSYPGYQGYTF
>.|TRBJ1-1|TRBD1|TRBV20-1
TGCAGTGTTCCAGGGGGACTTGACACTGAAGCTTTCTTT
CSVPGGLDTEAFF
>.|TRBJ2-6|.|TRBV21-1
TGTGCCAGCAGCAAAGTCACAGGGGCGGACTCTGGGGCCAACGTCCTGACTTTC
CASSKVTGADSGANVLTF
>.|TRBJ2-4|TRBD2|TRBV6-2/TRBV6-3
TGTGCCAGCAGGGACGATACTAGCGGGACGACCATACATTTAGCCAAAAACATTCAGTACTTC
CASRDDTSGTTIHLAKNIQYF
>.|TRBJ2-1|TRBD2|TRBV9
TGTGCCAGCAGCTCGGGGGGGAATCGTGTTGAGCAGTTCTTC
CASSSGGNRVEQFF
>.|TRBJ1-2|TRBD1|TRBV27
TGTGCCAGCAGTTTACATGGACAGGGGGCCGACTATGGCTACACCTTC
CASSLHGQGADYGYTF
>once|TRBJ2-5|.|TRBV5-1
TGCGCCAGCAGCTTGGGTGTCTTCGGGGGAGATCCCTCCAAAGAGACCCAGTACTTC
CASSLGVFGGDPSKETQYF
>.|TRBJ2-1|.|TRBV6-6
TGTGCCGCCCGGGACACAGGGTTTGAGCAGTTCTTC
CAARDTGFEQFF
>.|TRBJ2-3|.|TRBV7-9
TGTGCCAGCAGCTTAGACCAGAGAGATACGCAGTATTTT
CASSLDQRDTQYF
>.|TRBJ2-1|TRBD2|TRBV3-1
TGTGCCAGCAGCCCCGGGACTAGCGGGACGAATGAGCAGTTCTTC
CASSPGTSGTNEQFF
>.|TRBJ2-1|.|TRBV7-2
TGTGCCAGCAGCCCCCAGGGGAAGAGCTCCTACAATGAGCAGTTCTTC
CASSPQGKSSYNEQFF
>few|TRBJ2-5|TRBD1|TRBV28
TGTGCCAGCAGTTTAGCAGAGGGGGCAGAGACCCAGTACTTC
CASSLAEGAETQYF
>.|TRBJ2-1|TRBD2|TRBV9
TGTGCCAGCAGCGTAGACCTAGCGGGAGGGCTGCGAGAGCAGTTCTTC
CASSVDLAGGLREQFF
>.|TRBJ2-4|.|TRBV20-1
TGCAGTGCTTACACAGGGAGGAGGGCCAAAAACATTCAGTACTTC
CSAYTGRRAKNIQYF
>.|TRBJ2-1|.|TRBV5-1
TGCGCCAGCAGCCCCGGATGGGATCTAGAGCAGTTCTTC
CASSPGWDLEQFF
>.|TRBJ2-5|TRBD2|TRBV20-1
TGCAGTGCTAGACACCGGGGGGGCATACAAGAGACCCAGTACTTC
CSARHRGGIQETQYF
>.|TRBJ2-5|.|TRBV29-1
TGCAGCGCAAGGACATTTTCGGAGACCCAGTACTTC
CSARTFSETQYF
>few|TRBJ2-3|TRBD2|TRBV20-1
TGCAGTGCTAGAGATCTCGGGACTAGCGGAAGCACAGATACGCAGTATTTT
CSARDLGTSGSTDTQYF
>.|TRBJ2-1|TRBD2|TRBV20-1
TGCAGTGCTAGAGATCAGCGGGGGGGCTCCTACAATGAGCAGTTCTTC
CSARDQRGGSYNEQFF
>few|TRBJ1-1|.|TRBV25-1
TGTGCCAGCAGTGAAAACAGGGATGGAACTGAAGCTTTCTTT
CASSENRDGTEAFF
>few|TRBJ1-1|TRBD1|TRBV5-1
TGCGCCAGCAGCTTGGTTACAGGGGTTATGGACACTGAAGCTTTCTTT
CASSLVTGVMDTEAFF
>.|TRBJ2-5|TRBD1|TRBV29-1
TGCAGCGACCTCGGGACAGGAGGAGAGACCCAGTACTTC
CSDLGTGGETQYF
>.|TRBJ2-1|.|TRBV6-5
TGTGCCAGCAGTCCTTATTTGGACTACCCCAATGAGCAGTTCTTC
CASSPYLDYPNEQFF
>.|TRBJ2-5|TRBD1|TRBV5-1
TGCGCCAGCAGCTTGGAGGGACAGGGACCAGAACAAGAGACCCAGTACTTC
CASSLEGQGPEQETQYF